This T cell receptor (beta chain) appears in the sequencing data of a study of metastatic and nonmetastatic thyroid tumors (dated by TCRdb to about 2020). A note on the overall study: Repertoires from peripheral blood and from tumor or nodule tissue samples of malignant and benign thyroid patients were compared.

Concerning this clone itself: The clone's antigen remains unknown. Nothing much larger sits one base from this clone, and base qualities are not available.

The paper as a whole reports these results and caveats: In both blood and tumor samples, TCR beta diversity was reported to be significantly higher in malignant tumors than in benign nodules.

Library construction relied on PCR. Instrument on record: Illumina HiSeq 4000. High-throughput sequencing was used to profile the CDR3 region of the TCR beta-chain in every patient. Per the authors' processing: The researchers built a classifier to tell apart papillary thyroid cancer patients with distant metastasis, based on CDR3 differences among clinicopathological groups. To measure repertoire diversity the researchers used the Shannon index, while the Morisita-Horn index served to gauge how similar the tumor and blood repertoires were. In TCRdb, the public reads were trimmed at Q25 with fastp and aligned with MiXCR, with productive beta chains retained. These V and J calls are TCRdb output, not the study's own analysis. Across this sample there are some 15,000 clones, with 25% seen only once. The ten largest clones capture about 9.4% of the sample. Before undergoing thyroid surgery, none of the patients had been given any kind of treatment. Using T-cell receptor beta sequencing, the researchers looked back retrospectively at clinical samples from patients, gathered between about 2011 and 2019.

CDR1 and CDR2, looked up from the germline V gene (reference sequence), are MNHEY and SMNVEV. Reading from cysteine to phenylalanine, the CDR3 counts 15 amino acids. Kept here is only the CDR3 DNA, which spans 45 bases and is read in frame from base 1. Deletion took 8 bases off V and 0 bases off J, with a span of 14 bases between the germline ends. The V and J genes are TRBV27 and TRBJ1-5; confidence is insufficient to name the D gene. Sequenced sample: adjacent normal tissue. This TCR was sampled from a female donor with papillary thyroid cancer or a benign thyroid nodule (not recorded which). Some clones in this sample may be carry-over from other donors' samples. The CDR3 corresponds to CASLEVWNSNQPQHF. The nucleotides are TGTGCCAGCCTGGAGGTGTGGAATAGCAATCAGCCCCAGCATTTT.